These T cell receptor beta chains were read from a single sample in a study of metastatic and nonmetastatic thyroid tumors. TCRdb re-analyzed the PCR reads using MiXCR. Among 30,000 to 45,000 clones listed, roughly 28% were seen once. The source material was blood. The receptors were sampled from a male donor with papillary thyroid cancer or a benign thyroid nodule (not recorded which). Some clones in this sample may be carry-over from other donors' samples. Each CDR3 is given with its conserved first and last residue. The order of the fields is clone size, D gene, V gene, J gene, CDR3 DNA, CDR3 protein. A D gene is named only where the DNA matches it firmly. Rows give clone size only sometimes, using once, few, many, or a class for an expanded clone.

size: few
D: .
V: TRBV29-1
J: TRBJ1-1
DNA: TGCGGGTGGAGTCTACTGAACACTGAAGCTTTCTTT
CDR3: CGWSLLNTEAFF

size: few
D: .
V: TRBV29-1
J: TRBJ2-1
DNA: TGCAGCGTTGAAGTCGGGGGGCGATACAATGAGCAGTTCTTC
CDR3: CSVEVGGRYNEQFF

size: .
D: TRBD2
V: TRBV5-1
J: TRBJ2-1
DNA: TGCGCCAGCAGCACTAGGCGGGAGGGCCGCTACAATGAGCAGTTCTTC
CDR3: CASSTRREGRYNEQFF

size: .
D: .
V: TRBV6-9
J: TRBJ1-2
DNA: TGTGCCAGCAGTTACGGCTATGGCTACACCTTC
CDR3: CASSYGYGYTF

size: .
D: .
V: TRBV20-1
J: TRBJ2-5
DNA: TGTAGTGCTAGAGAGGGGAGGAGTAATAGGGAGACCCAGTACTTC
CDR3: CSAREGRSNRETQYF

size: .
D: .
V: TRBV11-2
J: TRBJ2-1
DNA: TGTGCCAGCAGCTTCGGGGGTGGTCTTGGGTACAATGAGCAGTTCTTC
CDR3: CASSFGGGLGYNEQFF

size: .
D: .
V: TRBV13
J: TRBJ2-7
DNA: TGTGCCAGCAGCTTCGGCCCGCGGCGCGAGCAGTACTTC
CDR3: CASSFGPRREQYF

size: .
D: TRBD2
V: TRBV14
J: TRBJ2-1
DNA: TGTGCCAGCAGCCAAAAACTTGCGGGAGGTTTAAATGAGCAGTTCTTC
CDR3: CASSQKLAGGLNEQFF

size: .
D: .
V: TRBV24-1
J: TRBJ1-1
DNA: TGTGCCACCAGTGATTTGGGGAGGACTGAAGCTTTCTTT
CDR3: CATSDLGRTEAFF

size: medium-sized
D: TRBD2
V: TRBV20-1
J: TRBJ2-7
DNA: TGCAGTGCTAAACCAACCCTAGCGGGAGTCCCCTACGAGCAGTACTTC
CDR3: CSAKPTLAGVPYEQYF

size: .
D: .
V: TRBV7-3
J: TRBJ2-1
DNA: TGTGCCAGCAGCTTAAGAGGCGGCAGCTCCTACAATGAGCAGTTCTTC
CDR3: CASSLRGGSSYNEQFF

size: .
D: TRBD2
V: TRBV7-8
J: TRBJ2-3
DNA: TGTGCCAGCAGCTGGACTAGCGTGACATATACGCAGTATTTT
CDR3: CASSWTSVTYTQYF

size: few
D: .
V: TRBV25-1
J: TRBJ1-1
DNA: TGTGCCAGCAGTGAATGGGACTCAAAGGGAGCTTTCTTT
CDR3: CASSEWDSKGAFF

size: many
D: .
V: TRBV6-2/TRBV6-3
J: TRBJ2-3
DNA: TGTGCCAGCAGTTACTCCCAGAGCACAGATACGCAGTATTTT
CDR3: CASSYSQSTDTQYF

size: .
D: .
V: TRBV19
J: TRBJ1-1
DNA: TGTGCCAGTAGTACTGTCTTGAACACTGAAGCTTTCTTT
CDR3: CASSTVLNTEAFF

size: many
D: TRBD2
V: TRBV27
J: TRBJ2-3
DNA: TGTGCCAGCAGCTCAACCTGGCGGGAGGGGGGCACAGATACGCAGTATTTT
CDR3: CASSSTWREGGTDTQYF

size: .
D: TRBD1
V: TRBV5-5
J: TRBJ1-3
DNA: TGTGCCAGCAGCCTTAGTCAGGGGGCATCTGGAAACACCATATATTTT
CDR3: CASSLSQGASGNTIYF

size: few
D: .
V: TRBV11-2
J: TRBJ2-3
DNA: TGTGCCAGCAGCCAAAGGGACAGCACAGATACGCAGTATTTT
CDR3: CASSQRDSTDTQYF

size: many
D: .
V: TRBV29-1
J: TRBJ2-7
DNA: TGCAGCGTTGAAGGGGAAACTAGCTACGAGCAGTACTTC
CDR3: CSVEGETSYEQYF

size: .
D: .
V: TRBV7-9
J: TRBJ1-1
DNA: TGTGCCAGCAGCCCGCCGACAGGAAGGATAACTGAAGCTTTCTTT
CDR3: CASSPPTGRITEAFF

size: .
D: TRBD2
V: TRBV12-3/TRBV12-4
J: TRBJ2-3
DNA: TGTGCCAGCAGTTTAACTAGCGGGAGCACAGATACGCAGTATTTT
CDR3: CASSLTSGSTDTQYF

size: medium-sized
D: .
V: TRBV10-1
J: TRBJ2-7
DNA: TGCGCCAGTCAGGGGAAAGAGCAGTACTTC
CDR3: CASQGKEQYF

size: few
D: .
V: TRBV6-1
J: TRBJ2-7
DNA: TGTGCCATCACCCAGGGTAGTGAGCAGTACTTC
CDR3: CAITQGSEQYF

size: few
D: TRBD1
V: TRBV6-1
J: TRBJ1-4
DNA: TGTGCCAGCAGCCACACAGGGGCTACTAATGAAAAACTGTTTTTT
CDR3: CASSHTGATNEKLFF

size: few
D: .
V: TRBV27
J: TRBJ1-1
DNA: TGTGCCAGCAGTTTATCCTTGTACACTGAAGCTTTCTTT
CDR3: CASSLSLYTEAFF

size: .
D: .
V: TRBV5-1
J: TRBJ2-7
DNA: TGCGCCAGCAGCCTGGGGTTGGACTACGAGCAGTACTTC
CDR3: CASSLGLDYEQYF

size: .
D: TRBD1
V: TRBV9
J: TRBJ2-2
DNA: TGTGCCAGCAGCAATCCAAGGACAGGGGGATTGAAGACCGGGGAGCTGTTTTTT
CDR3: CASSNPRTGGLKTGELFF

size: few
D: .
V: TRBV6-1
J: TRBJ1-6
DNA: TGTGCCAGCAGTCTCCTAGAGGGAGCTTCACCCCTCCACTTT
CDR3: CASSLLEGASPLHF

size: few
D: TRBD2
V: TRBV12-3/TRBV12-4
J: TRBJ2-5
DNA: TGTGCCAGCAGTGACCAGCGGGAGGGAGGGGAGACCCAGTACTTC
CDR3: CASSDQREGGETQYF

size: .
D: TRBD1
V: TRBV24-1
J: TRBJ1-2
DNA: TGTGCCACCAGTGATGGACAGGGGGTTAACTATGGCTACACCTTC
CDR3: CATSDGQGVNYGYTF

size: .
D: .
V: TRBV19
J: TRBJ1-5
DNA: TGTGCCAGTAGTATTATGGGGGCTGGGCAGCCCCAGCATTTT
CDR3: CASSIMGAGQPQHF

size: .
D: .
V: TRBV20-1
J: TRBJ2-7
DNA: TGCAGTGCTACAATAGCGAGCGAGCAGTACTTC
CDR3: CSATIASEQYF

size: medium-sized
D: .
V: TRBV6-5
J: TRBJ1-1
DNA: TGTGCCAGCAGTTACGCCTTAACAGGAAACACTGAAGCTTTCTTT
CDR3: CASSYALTGNTEAFF

size: .
D: TRBD1
V: TRBV19
J: TRBJ1-3
DNA: TGTGCCAGTAGAACCTGGGACAGGGTTGGAAACACCATATATTTT
CDR3: CASRTWDRVGNTIYF

size: medium-sized
D: TRBD1
V: TRBV11-3
J: TRBJ2-7
DNA: TGTGCCAGCAGCCCGCATCAGACAGGGAGTCCCAGCTCCTACGAGCAGTACTTC
CDR3: CASSPHQTGSPSSYEQYF

size: .
D: .
V: TRBV12-3/TRBV12-4
J: TRBJ2-3
DNA: TGTGCCAGCAGTTTAGAAGGGGTAAGCACAGATACCCAGTATTTT
CDR3: CASSLEGVSTDTQYF

size: many
D: .
V: TRBV9
J: TRBJ2-7
DNA: TGTGCCAGCAGCGTAGCGGACAGTGGTAGCTACGAGCAGTACTTC
CDR3: CASSVADSGSYEQYF

size: few
D: TRBD1
V: TRBV28
J: TRBJ1-5
DNA: TGTGCCAGCAGTTTATCGGGACAGCCAGTTTTTGGCAATCAGCCCCAGCATTTT
CDR3: CASSLSGQPVFGNQPQHF

size: medium-sized
D: .
V: TRBV27
J: TRBJ1-6
DNA: TGTGCCAGCAGTAGGGACCGAGCCAGCTCCTATAATTCACCCCTCCACTTT
CDR3: CASSRDRASSYNSPLHF

size: medium-sized
D: TRBD1
V: TRBV6-1
J: TRBJ1-5
DNA: TGTGCCAGCAGCGGGGACAGGGACACGGAGCCCCAGCATTTT
CDR3: CASSGDRDTEPQHF

size: .
D: .
V: TRBV28
J: TRBJ1-2
DNA: TGTGCCAGCACCACCGCGTCAGGGGTAGACTATGGCTACACCTTC
CDR3: CASTTASGVDYGYTF

size: .
D: TRBD1
V: TRBV5-1
J: TRBJ1-1
DNA: TGCGCCAGCAGCGGATCGCAACAGGGGCACACTGAAGCTTTCTTT
CDR3: CASSGSQQGHTEAFF

size: few
D: .
V: TRBV11-2
J: TRBJ1-2
DNA: TGTGCCAGCAGCTCTACGTCCATCTATGGCTACACCTTC
CDR3: CASSSTSIYGYTF

size: .
D: .
V: TRBV19
J: TRBJ1-1
DNA: TGTGCCAGTAGTATTGTGTTGGGCGGCACTGAAGCTTTCTTT
CDR3: CASSIVLGGTEAFF

size: many
D: TRBD2
V: TRBV7-9
J: TRBJ2-1
DNA: TGTGCCAGCAGCTTGGGACTAGCGGACTACAATGAGCAGTTCTTC
CDR3: CASSLGLADYNEQFF

size: .
D: TRBD1
V: TRBV28
J: TRBJ2-2
DNA: TGTGCCAGCAGAGAACTCCTCCGGGACAGGGGCTACACCGGGGAGCTGTTTTTT
CDR3: CASRELLRDRGYTGELFF

size: .
D: TRBD1
V: TRBV6-2/TRBV6-3
J: TRBJ2-5
DNA: TGTGCCAGCAGTTACGGGGACAGGCAAGAGACCCAGTACTTC
CDR3: CASSYGDRQETQYF

size: .
D: .
V: TRBV9
J: TRBJ2-1
DNA: TGTGCCAGCAGCCCATTCGAAGAGGGGAGCTCCTACAATGAGCAGTTCTTC
CDR3: CASSPFEEGSSYNEQFF

size: .
D: TRBD2
V: TRBV3-1
J: TRBJ2-2
DNA: TGTGCCAGCAGCCGCGGGAGCGGCACCGGGGAGCTGTTTTTT
CDR3: CASSRGSGTGELFF

size: .
D: .
V: TRBV3-1
J: TRBJ1-3
DNA: TGTGCCAGCAGCCAAGACGCGGTATTCTCTGGAAACACCATATATTTT
CDR3: CASSQDAVFSGNTIYF

size: .
D: TRBD2
V: TRBV2
J: TRBJ2-7
DNA: TGTGCCAGCAGTGATAGGACTAGCGGGACGGGAGAGCAGTACTTC
CDR3: CASSDRTSGTGEQYF

size: .
D: .
V: TRBV20-1
J: TRBJ2-1
DNA: TGCAGTGCTAGAGATTTGACATTAGTAAAGAATGAGCAGTTCTTC
CDR3: CSARDLTLVKNEQFF